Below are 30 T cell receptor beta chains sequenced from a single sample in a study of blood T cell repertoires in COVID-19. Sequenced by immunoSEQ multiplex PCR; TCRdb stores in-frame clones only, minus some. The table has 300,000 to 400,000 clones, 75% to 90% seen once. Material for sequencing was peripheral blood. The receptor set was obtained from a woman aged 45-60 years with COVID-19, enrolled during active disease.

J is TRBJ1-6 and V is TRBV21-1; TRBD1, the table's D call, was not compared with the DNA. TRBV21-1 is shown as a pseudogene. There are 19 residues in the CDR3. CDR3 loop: CASIKRGQGLFRDNSPLHF. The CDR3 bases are TGTGCCAGCATCAAACGGGGACAGGGTCTGTTTCGGGATAATTCACCCCTCCACTTT.

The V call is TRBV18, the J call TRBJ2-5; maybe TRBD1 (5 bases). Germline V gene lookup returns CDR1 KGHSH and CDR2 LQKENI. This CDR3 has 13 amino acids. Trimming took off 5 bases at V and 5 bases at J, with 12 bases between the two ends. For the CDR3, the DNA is TGTGCCAGCTCAGCTTCAGGGATGGAGACCCAGTACTTC. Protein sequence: CASSASGMETQYF.

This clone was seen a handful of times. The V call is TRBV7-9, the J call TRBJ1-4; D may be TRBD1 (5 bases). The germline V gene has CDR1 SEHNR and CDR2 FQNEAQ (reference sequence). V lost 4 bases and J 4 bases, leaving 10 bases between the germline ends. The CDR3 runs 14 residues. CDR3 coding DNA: TGTGCCAGCAGCTCCCGACAGTTTAATGAAAAACTGTTTTTT. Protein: CASSSRQFNEKLFF. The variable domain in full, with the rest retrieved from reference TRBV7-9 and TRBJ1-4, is DTGVSQNPRHKITKRGQNVTFRCDPISEHNRLYWYRQTLGQGPEFLTYFQNEAQLEKSRLLSDRFSAERPKGSFSTLEIQRTEQGDSAMYLCASSSRQFNEKLFFGSGTQLSVL.

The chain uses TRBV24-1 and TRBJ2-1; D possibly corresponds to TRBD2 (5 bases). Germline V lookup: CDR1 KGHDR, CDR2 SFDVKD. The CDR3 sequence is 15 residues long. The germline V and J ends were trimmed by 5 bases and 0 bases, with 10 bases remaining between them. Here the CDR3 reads CATSGGASSYNEQFF. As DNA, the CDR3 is TGTGCCACCAGTGGGGGAGCGTCCTCCTACAATGAGCAGTTCTTC.

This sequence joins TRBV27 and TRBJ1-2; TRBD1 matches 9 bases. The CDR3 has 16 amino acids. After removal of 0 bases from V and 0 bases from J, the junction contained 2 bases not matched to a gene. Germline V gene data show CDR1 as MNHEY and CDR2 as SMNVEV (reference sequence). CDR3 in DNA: TGTGCCAGCAGTTTATCGGGGACAGGGTCTAACTATGGCTACACCTTC. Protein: CASSLSGTGSNYGYTF.

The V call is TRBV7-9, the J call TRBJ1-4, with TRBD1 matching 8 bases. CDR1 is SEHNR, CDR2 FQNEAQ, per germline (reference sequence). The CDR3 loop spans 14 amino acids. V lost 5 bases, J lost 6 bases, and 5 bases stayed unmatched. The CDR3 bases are TGTGCCAGCAGCCGCGGGACAGGAGATGAAAAACTGTTTTTT. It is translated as CASSRGTGDEKLFF.

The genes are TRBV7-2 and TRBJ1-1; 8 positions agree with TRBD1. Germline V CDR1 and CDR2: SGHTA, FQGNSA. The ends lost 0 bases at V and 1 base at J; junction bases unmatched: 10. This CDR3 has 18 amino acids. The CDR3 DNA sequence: TGTGCCAGCAGCTTAGCTCGCTGGGCAGGGGGCGCGAACACTGAAGCTTTCTTT. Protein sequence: CASSLARWAGGANTEAFF.

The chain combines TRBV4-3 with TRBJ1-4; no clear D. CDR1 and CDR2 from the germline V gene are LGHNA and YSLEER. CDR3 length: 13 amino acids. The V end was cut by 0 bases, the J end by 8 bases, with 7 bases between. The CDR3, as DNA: TGCGCCAGCAGCCAAGACAGGCACGAAAAACTGTTTTTT. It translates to CASSQDRHEKLFF.

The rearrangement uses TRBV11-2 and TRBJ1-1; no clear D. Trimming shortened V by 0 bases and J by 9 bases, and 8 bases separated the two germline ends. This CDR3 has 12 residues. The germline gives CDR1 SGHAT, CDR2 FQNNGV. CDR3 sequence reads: CASSLDPGKAFF. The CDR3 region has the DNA TGTGCCAGCAGCTTAGATCCGGGGAAAGCTTTCTTT.

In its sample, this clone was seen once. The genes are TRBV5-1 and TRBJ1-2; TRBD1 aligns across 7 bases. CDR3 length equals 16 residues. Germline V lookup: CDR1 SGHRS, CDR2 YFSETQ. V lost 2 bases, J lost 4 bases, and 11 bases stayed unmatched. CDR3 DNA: TGCGCCAGCAGCTTAGCTCCGGGACAGCAATTCTATGGCTACACCTTC. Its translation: CASSLAPGQQFYGYTF.

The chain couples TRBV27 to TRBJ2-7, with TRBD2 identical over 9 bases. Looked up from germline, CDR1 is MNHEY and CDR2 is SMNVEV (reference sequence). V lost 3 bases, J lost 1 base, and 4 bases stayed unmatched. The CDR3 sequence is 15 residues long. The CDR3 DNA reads TGTGCCAGCAGTTTGCTAGCGGGATATTCCTACGAGCAGTACTTC. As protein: CASSLLAGYSYEQYF.

The CDR3 loop reads CASSTGTRNSPLHF. The CDR3 coding sequence is TGTGCCAGCAGCACAGGGACAAGGAATTCACCCCTCCACTTT. V gene TRBV27 combines with J gene TRBJ1-6; D perhaps matches TRBD1 (6 bases). Germline V gives CDR1 MNHEY, CDR2 SMNVEV (reference sequence). The CDR3 has 14 amino acids. Between the trimmed V and J ends, which lost 6 bases and 7 bases, there was a span of 13 bases.

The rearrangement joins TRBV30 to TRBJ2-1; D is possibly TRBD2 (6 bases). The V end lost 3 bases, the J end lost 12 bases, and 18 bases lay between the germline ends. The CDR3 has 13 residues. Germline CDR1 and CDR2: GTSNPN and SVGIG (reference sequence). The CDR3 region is CAWSNGGSMMQFF. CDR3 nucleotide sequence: TGTGCCTGGAGCAACGGGGGTTCAATGATGCAGTTCTTC.

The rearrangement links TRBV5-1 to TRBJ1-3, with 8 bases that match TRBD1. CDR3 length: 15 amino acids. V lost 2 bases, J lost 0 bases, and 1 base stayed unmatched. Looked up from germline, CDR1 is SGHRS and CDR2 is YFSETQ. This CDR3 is CASSFGTGSGNTIYF. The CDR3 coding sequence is TGCGCCAGCAGCTTTGGGACAGGCTCTGGAAACACCATATATTTT.

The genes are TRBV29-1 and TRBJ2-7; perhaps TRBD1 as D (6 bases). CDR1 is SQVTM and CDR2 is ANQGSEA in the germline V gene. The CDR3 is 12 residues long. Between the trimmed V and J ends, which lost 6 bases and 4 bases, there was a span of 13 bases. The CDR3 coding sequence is TGCAGCGTCACCGGGACAAATTACGAGCAGTACTTC. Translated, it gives CSVTGTNYEQYF.

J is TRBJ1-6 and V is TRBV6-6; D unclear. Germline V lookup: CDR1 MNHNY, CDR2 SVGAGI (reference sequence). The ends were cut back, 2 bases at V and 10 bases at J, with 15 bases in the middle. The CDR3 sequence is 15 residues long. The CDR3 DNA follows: TGTGCCAGCAGTTACCGCGACCCGCCGGGGTCACCCCTCCACTTT. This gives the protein CASSYRDPPGSPLHF.

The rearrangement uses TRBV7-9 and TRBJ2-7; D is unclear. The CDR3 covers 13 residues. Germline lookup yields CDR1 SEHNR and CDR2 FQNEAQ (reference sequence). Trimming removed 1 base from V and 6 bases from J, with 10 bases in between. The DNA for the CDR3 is TGTGCCAGCAGCTTAGTATCCCCGGGCGAGCAGTACTTC. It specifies CASSLVSPGEQYF.

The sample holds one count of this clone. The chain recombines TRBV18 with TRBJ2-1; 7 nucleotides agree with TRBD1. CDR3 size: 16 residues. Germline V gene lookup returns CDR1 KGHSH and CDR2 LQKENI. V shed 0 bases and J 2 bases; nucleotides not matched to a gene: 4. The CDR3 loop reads CASSPPTGTPYNEQFF. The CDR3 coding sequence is TGTGCCAGCTCACCACCGACAGGGACCCCCTACAATGAGCAGTTCTTC.

CDR3 protein: CASSQWGDFNQPQHF. DNA of the CDR3: TGTGCCAGCAGCCAATGGGGGGATTTCAATCAGCCCCAGCATTTT. The chain is built from TRBV3-1 (or the pseudogene TRBV3-2) and TRBJ1-5; D is possibly TRBD1 (5 bases). The CDR3 extends over 15 amino acids. With 2 bases removed from V and 3 bases from J, the gap between germline ends came to 11 bases. Germline V gene data show CDR1 as LGHDT and CDR2 as YNNKEL (reference sequence).

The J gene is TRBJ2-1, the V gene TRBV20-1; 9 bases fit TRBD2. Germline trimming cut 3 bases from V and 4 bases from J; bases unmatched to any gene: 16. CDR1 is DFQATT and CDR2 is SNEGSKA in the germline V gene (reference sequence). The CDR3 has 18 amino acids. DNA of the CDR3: TGCAGTGCTAGTTTCCCTAGCGGGGCCCCTTTGGGATACAATGAGCAGTTCTTC. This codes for CSASFPSGAPLGYNEQFF.

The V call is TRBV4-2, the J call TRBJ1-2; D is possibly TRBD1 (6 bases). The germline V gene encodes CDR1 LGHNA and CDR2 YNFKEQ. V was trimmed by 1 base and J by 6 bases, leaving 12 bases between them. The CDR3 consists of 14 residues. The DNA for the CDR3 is TGTGCCAGCAGCCAAGGACAGGCACCTGATGGCTACACCTTC. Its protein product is CASSQGQAPDGYTF.

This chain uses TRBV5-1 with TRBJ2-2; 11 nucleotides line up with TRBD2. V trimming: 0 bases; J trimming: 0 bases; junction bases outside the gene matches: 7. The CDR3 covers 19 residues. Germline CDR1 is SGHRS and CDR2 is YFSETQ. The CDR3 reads CASSLVGTSGLSNTGELFF. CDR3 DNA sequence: TGCGCCAGCAGCTTGGTCGGGACTAGCGGCCTTTCGAACACCGGGGAGCTGTTTTTT.

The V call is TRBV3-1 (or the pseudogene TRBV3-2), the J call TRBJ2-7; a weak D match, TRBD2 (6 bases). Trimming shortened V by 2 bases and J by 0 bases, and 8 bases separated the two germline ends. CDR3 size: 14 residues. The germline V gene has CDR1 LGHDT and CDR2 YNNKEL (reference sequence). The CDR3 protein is CASSQWTTSYEQYF. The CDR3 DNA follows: TGTGCCAGCAGCCAATGGACTACCTCCTACGAGCAGTACTTC.

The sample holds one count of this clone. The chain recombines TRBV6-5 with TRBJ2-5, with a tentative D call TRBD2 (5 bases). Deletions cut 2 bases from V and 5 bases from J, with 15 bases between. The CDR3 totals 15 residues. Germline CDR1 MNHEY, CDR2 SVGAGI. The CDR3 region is CASSYMGGRGETQYF. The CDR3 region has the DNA TGTGCCAGCAGTTACATGGGCGGGCGAGGGGAGACCCAGTACTTC.

CDR3 in amino acids: CASSTSTSGRAEEQYF. CDR3 in DNA: TGTGCCAGCAGCACCTCGACTAGCGGGAGGGCCGAAGAGCAGTACTTC. The rearrangement links TRBV7-2 to TRBJ2-7; 14 bases are shared with TRBD2. Trimming took 5 bases from V and 7 from J; bases not matched to a gene: 10. The CDR3 has 16 residues. The germline V gene has CDR1 SGHTA and CDR2 FQGNSA.

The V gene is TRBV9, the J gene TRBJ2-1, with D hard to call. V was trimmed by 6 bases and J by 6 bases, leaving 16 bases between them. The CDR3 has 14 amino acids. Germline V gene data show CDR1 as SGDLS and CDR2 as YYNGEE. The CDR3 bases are TGTGCCAGCAACCCCTGGAGCCAAGCCAATGAGCAGTTCTTC. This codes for CASNPWSQANEQFF.

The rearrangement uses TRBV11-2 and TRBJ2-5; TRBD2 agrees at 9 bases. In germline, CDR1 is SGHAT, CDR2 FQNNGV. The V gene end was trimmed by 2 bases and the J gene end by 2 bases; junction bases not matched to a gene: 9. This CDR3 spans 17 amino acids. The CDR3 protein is CASSLTGALAGQETQYF. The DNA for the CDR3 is TGTGCCAGCAGCTTAACTGGAGCGCTAGCGGGACAAGAGACCCAGTACTTC. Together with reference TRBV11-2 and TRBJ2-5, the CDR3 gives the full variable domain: EAGVAQSPRYKIIEKRQSVAFWCNPISGHATLYWYQQILGQGPKLLIQFQNNGVVDDSQLPKDRFSAERLKGVDSTLKIQPAKLEDSAVYLCASSLTGALAGQETQYFGPGTRLLVL.

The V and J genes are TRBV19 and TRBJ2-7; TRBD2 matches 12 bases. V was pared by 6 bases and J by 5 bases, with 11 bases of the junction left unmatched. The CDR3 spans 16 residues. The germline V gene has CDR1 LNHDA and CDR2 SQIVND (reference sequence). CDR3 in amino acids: CASSPSGRAVVNEQYF. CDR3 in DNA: TGTGCCAGTAGCCCTAGCGGGAGGGCCGTCGTAAACGAGCAGTACTTC. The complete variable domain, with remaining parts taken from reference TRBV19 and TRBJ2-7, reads DGGITQSPKYLFRKEGQNVTLSCEQNLNHDAMYWYRQDPGQGLRLIYYSQIVNDFQKGDIAEGYSVSREKKESFPLTVTSAQKNPTAFYLCASSPSGRAVVNEQYFGPGTRLTVT.

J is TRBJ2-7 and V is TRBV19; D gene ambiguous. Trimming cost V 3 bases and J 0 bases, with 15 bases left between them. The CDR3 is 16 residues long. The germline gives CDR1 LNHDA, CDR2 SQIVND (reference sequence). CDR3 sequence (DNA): TGTGCCAGTAGTATTAATGGTGGTAGCATCTCCTACGAGCAGTACTTC. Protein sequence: CASSINGGSISYEQYF.

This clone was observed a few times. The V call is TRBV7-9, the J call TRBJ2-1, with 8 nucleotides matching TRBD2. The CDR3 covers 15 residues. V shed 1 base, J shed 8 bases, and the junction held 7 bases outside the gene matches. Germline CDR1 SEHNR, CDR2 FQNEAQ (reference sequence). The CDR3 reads CASSLGLATGHEQFF. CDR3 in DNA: TGTGCCAGCAGCTTAGGACTAGCGACGGGCCATGAGCAGTTCTTC.